This T cell receptor beta chain was captured by sequencing in a study of cytomegalovirus exposure and HLA in healthy donors (dated by TCRdb to the late 2010s). Regarding the study in general: An earlier analysis of several hundred of the donors reported 250 to 300 Gb of sequence data and 95 million to 140 million unique TCR beta sequences obtained from about 200 million T cells. Four to six DR-DQ haplotypes were handled as single units for association and clustering, since linkage in the cohort was strong. A separate validation cohort of 100 to 150 different subjects was used in addition to the approximately 610-subject first cohort. The T cell repertoires of 666 subjects were profiled by immunosequencing and related to cytomegalovirus serostatus. Class I and class II HLA loci were covered by the typing at four-digit resolution. An early release that covered about 600 HLA-typed donors contained 250 to 350 gigabases of sequencing data and tens of millions of unique TCR sequences. Typing coverage varied by locus: about 620-630 donors for A, B, C, DRB1 and DQB1; roughly 520 for DQA1; more than 600 for DPA1; roughly 450 for DPB1. Across some 400 genotyped donors of the cohort, an average of about 240,000 unique TCR beta nucleotide sequences per donor were sequenced, and approximately 19% of those sequences were non-productive. The later analysis used no new phenotypic data to find candidate immune exposures, relying instead on TCR beta sequences and their occurrence across donors. A later genetic analysis took genome-wide SNP genotypes for about three fifths of the 666 donors and used that subset as a discovery cohort. Among the approximately 420 genotyped donors, around 81% belonged to the genetic ancestry cluster associated with self-reported Caucasian donors. In a later analysis, previously published TCR beta repertoires from 670 or so donors were re-analyzed and high-resolution HLA genotyping was added so that TCR occurrence patterns could be studied. Donor age, sex, ethnicity and CMV serostatus were collected together with the repertoire data. An earlier analysis of approximately 500 of the donors applied high-throughput TCR beta sequencing to assess whether each TCR beta V gene segment acted as functional or pseudogenic. The aim of the study was to test whether cataloging public T cell receptors could identify signatures of past pathogen exposure. The study combined high-throughput TCR immunosequencing, statistical association of individual TCRs with disease status, and machine learning to predict cytomegalovirus infection status. Every repertoire in the discovery cohort had been generated on one and the same sequencing platform. Results the study describes overall, beyond this receptor: According to a later analysis, TCR association rates differed among HLA loci, with DRB1 alleles showing the most associated TCRs and HLA-C alleles showing the fewest. At a false discovery rate of 0.05, a later analysis linked some 17,000 TCR beta sequences to specific HLA alleles. The 87-base-pair reads could not distinguish some IMGT-functional V segments, including TRBV6-2 and TRBV6-3, so those segments were excluded. V-gene and J-gene trimming of TCR beta chains was associated with a missense DCLRE1C variant in a later genetic analysis, and the association was replicated in an independent cohort. Because HLA typing was missing for some donors at each locus, association tests included only the typed subset. In a later analysis, HLA-associated TCR beta chains were found to be more clonally expanded and to have lower generation probabilities than equally common non-associated chains. It was suggested by the authors that the approach could potentially be generalized to other disease states and immunological phenotypes. In vitro tests confirmed that a few of the cytomegalovirus-associated TCR beta chains recognize cytomegalovirus antigens. Only TCR beta chains were sequenced in this cohort, and the absence of alpha or paired-chain data limited detectable features. The study listed over 150 TCR beta chains as associated with cytomegalovirus. According to a later genetic analysis, donors in an Asian-associated ancestry cluster had fewer N-insertions in productive TCRs than the approximately 700-donor mean. A later analysis reported that several top co-occurrence clusters appeared linked to parvovirus B19, influenza, CMV and Epstein-Barr virus. Broadly in line with IMGT annotations, most TCR beta V segments showed up in productive rearrangements about 87% or about 30% of the time in an earlier analysis of approximately 640 of the donors. Correlated functional status among segregating V segments might be attributable to linkage disequilibrium, but an unknown experimental factor could not be ruled out. A cluster of highly shared sequence variants was judged likely to represent a technical artifact of the sequencing pipeline. The presence/absence analyses assumed that sequencing depth was roughly uniform across donors, and that assumption may not be true. In a later analysis, most CMV-associated TCR beta chains were found to appear HLA-restricted, with HLA associations seemingly driven largely by CMV exposure. CMV serostatus was the only immune exposure information available for the cohort. Most TCR sequences were observed very rarely across donors, whereas some public TCRs were present in many individuals. The classifier was reported to diagnose cytomegalovirus status with high specificity and sensitivity in both the original and validation cohorts. A further reported finding was that TCR beta sequences accurately predicted the HLA-A and HLA-B alleles for most subjects in the first cohort. When HLA alleles, especially DR and DQ, strongly co-occurred, attributing TCR associations to individual alleles was difficult. Because counts were too low, roughly 18 rarely observed V segments, including chromosome 9 orphons, were left out of the earlier analysis of approximately 500 of the donors.

The cohort comprised 670 or so healthy bone marrow donors. Cohort members were all nominally healthy when sampled, although unrecorded immune exposures were likely present. The donor tested CMV seronegative, placing the donor among the roughly 340 seronegative members of the cohort. A peripheral blood sample was collected from each donor, and TCR beta sequencing was performed on peripheral blood mononuclear cells. Genomic DNA extraction from the blood cell samples was performed with the Qiagen DNeasy Blood Extraction Kit. Unmatched junction bases come to 6, with V trimmed by 3 bases and J by 0 bases. The CDR3 runs 17 amino acids, cysteine and phenylalanine included. Only the CDR3 part of the read is kept: 51 bases, read in frame from the first base. CDR1 and CDR2 are drawn from the germline V gene: KGHSH, LQKENI. A word on this clone: It has no known antigen specificity. No much larger clonotype is one base removed from it; base qualities were not supplied.

Library preparation employed the immunoSEQ multiplex PCR assay. For the multiplex PCR, a mixture combining 60 forward primers for TCR Vbeta segments and 13 reverse primers for TCR Jbeta segments was used. A multiplex PCR assay on genomic DNA amplified the CDR3 region of rearranged TCR beta genes. On the Illumina HiSeq System, the amplified TCR beta libraries were sequenced as 87-base-pair reads. On the study's bioinformatics: In a later analysis, tens of millions of unique TCR beta chains were counted across the 690 or so repertoires, and about 10 million of these chains were shared by at least two donors. Raw reads were error-corrected and collapsed into unique sequences with a nearest-neighbor algorithm that merged closely related sequences to remove PCR and sequencing errors. Alignment of CDR3 sequences to IMGT reference sequences was used to assign V, D and J gene segments. For a sequence to be retained, a match of at least six nucleotides to both a V gene segment and a J gene segment was required. Rearrangements were called productive when the CDR3 lacked stop codons and stayed in frame with V and J; all others were non-productive. CDR3 was defined by IMGT convention, running from the second conserved V-encoded cysteine to the conserved J-encoded phenylalanine. Sequences without an unambiguous match to a single V gene segment were excluded from the earlier analysis of approximately 600 of the donors. In an earlier analysis of a few hundred of the donors, a V segment was called functional when productive rearrangements were above 56.7%, and segregating when the standard deviation between donors exceeded 5%. A statistical classification framework was built for diagnosing cytomegalovirus status from the catalog of TCR beta chain sequences. A later analysis assigned V and J genes by comparing TCR nucleotide sequences with IMGT/GENE-DB human TR gene sequences. Using the TCRdist pipeline, a later analysis assigned CDR3 sequences along with most-parsimonious VDJ recombination scenarios. In a later analysis, each TCR beta chain was defined by its CDR3 amino acid sequence together with its V-gene family, and reads lacking a unique V-gene family were excluded. A later analysis removed roughly 590 highly shared, low-generation-probability nucleotide sequences to deal with suspected cross-contamination and a sequencing artifact. A later analysis calculated a clonal expansion index for each public chain from normalized within-repertoire ranks of inferred template counts. Generation probabilities in a later analysis came from a VDJ recombination model fitted to out-of-frame rearrangements, and those results were checked against IGoR. In a later analysis, TCR-TCR, TCR-HLA and TCR-CMV co-occurrence was scored with hypergeometric tests, and a repertoire-size bias correction was applied to TCR pairs. To estimate false discovery rates, a later analysis permuted the HLA or CMV assignments 20 times. In a later analysis, co-occurring TCRs were grouped using DBSCAN, with TCRdist sequence similarity added in when clustering inside HLA-allele-positive subsets. Repertoires with fewer than 30,000 or more than 120,000 public chains were left out of co-occurrence clustering, as were about five repertoires with anomalous nucleotide sharing. TCRdb retrieved this table from immuneACCESS and kept in-frame rearrangements only. Not all clones are present; in checked studies, unresolved V genes account for under half, and no reason is known for the remainder. The D gene and trimming were derived from the DNA, and the V and J assignments and clone size from that table. This sample has some 180,000 clones in its table, and around 80% of those were observed once. The ten largest clones capture about 1.7% of the sample.

The receptor's source is a young woman in good health and CMV-seronegative. The sample was PBMCs. In this chain, TRBV18 is recombined with TRBJ2-1, with 9 bases aligning to TRBD2. CDR3 protein: CASSPSSGIGSYNEQFF. The DNA is TGTGCCAGCTCACCTTCTAGCGGGATTGGCTCCTACAATGAGCAGTTCTTC.